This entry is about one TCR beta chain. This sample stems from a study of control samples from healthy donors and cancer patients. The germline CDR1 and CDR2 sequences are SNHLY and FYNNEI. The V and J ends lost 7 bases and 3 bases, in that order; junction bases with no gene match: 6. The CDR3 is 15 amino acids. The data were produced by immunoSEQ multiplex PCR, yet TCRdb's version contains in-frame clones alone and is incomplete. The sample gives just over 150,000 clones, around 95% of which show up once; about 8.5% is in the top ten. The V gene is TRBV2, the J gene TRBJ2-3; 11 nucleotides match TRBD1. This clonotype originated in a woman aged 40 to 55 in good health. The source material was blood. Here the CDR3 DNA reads TGTGCCAGCAAGGGACAGGGGGGTCTAACAGATACGCAGTATTTT. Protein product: CASKGQGGLTDTQYF.